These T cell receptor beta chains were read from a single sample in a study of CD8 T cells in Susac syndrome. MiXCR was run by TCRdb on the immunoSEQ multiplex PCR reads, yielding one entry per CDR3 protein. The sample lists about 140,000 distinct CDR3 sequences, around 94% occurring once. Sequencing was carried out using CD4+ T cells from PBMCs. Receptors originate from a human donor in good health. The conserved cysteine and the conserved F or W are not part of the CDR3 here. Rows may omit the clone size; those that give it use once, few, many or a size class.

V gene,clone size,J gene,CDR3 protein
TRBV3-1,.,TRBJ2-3,ASSQEGRTDTQY
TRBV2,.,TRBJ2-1,ATNNRGLPGNEQF
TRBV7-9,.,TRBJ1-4,ASSLSPGQGADEKLF
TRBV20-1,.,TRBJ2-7,SARDDLGRAGNDEQY
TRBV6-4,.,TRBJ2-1,ASSPETGVYNEQF
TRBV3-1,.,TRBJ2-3,ASSLSGRARTDTQY
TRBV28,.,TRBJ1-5,ASSSTRDQH
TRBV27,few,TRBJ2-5,ASSLRGLETQY
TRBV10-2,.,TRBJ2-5,ASSETSRETQY
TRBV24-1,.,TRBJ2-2,ATLVAGELF
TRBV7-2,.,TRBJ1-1,ASSFQGMNTEAF
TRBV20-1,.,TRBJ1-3,SARVVGRLTSGNTIY
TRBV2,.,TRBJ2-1,ASSKTGGTYNEQF
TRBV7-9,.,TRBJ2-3,ATRQGFSTDTQY
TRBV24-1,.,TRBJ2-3,ATSDSTGGLFTDTQY
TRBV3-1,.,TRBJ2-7,ASSQTGAPLYEQY
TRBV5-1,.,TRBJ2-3,ASSLRGVGTDTQY
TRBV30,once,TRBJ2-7,AWSGPTYEQY
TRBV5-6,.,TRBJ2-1,ASSLPRGAGAGNEQF
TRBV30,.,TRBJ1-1,AWEGQTKNTEAF
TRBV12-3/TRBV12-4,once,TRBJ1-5,ASSMTARRQPQH
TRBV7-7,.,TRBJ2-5,ASSSRGSLRETQY
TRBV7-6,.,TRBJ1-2,ASSQRTGPSSYGYT
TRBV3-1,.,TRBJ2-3,ASSQELAGEFTDTQY
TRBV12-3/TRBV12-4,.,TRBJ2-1,ATHGGRWGQF
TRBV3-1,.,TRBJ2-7,ASSRGHADRVIPYEQY
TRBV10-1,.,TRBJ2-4,ASSESGPSLENIQY
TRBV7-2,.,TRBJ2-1,ASRGRGQGGYNEQF
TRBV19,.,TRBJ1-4,ASSTDRVGRKLF
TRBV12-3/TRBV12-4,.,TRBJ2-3,ASSLSGPDTDTQY
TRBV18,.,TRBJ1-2,ASSPGRGEGYT
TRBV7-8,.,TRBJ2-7,ASSLVPGRYEQY
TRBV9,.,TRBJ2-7,ASSVQASTYEQY
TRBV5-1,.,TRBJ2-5,ASRGLAGEETQY
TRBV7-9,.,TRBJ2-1,ASTGDSGPPNEQF
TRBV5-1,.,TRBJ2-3,ASSLDRGQDTQY
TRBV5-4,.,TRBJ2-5,ASSRDILETQY
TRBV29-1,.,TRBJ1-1,SALGPAMNTEAF
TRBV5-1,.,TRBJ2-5,ASFNRRGETQY
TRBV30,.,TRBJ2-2,AWRWSGNTGELF
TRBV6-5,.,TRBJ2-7,ASSPYVSYEQY
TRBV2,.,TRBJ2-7,ASSRLAGTYEQY